The 18 T cell receptor beta chains listed next were all sequenced from one sample in a study of T cell responses to AZD1222 COVID-19 vaccine. Sequencing was performed with immunoSEQ multiplex PCR; in TCRdb, only in-frame clones are kept and a portion is missing. The sample includes about 180,000 clones, roughly 93% seen only once; the top ten take around 0.93%. Here the sequenced sample was peripheral blood, taken 28 days after the second dose of the MenACWY control vaccine. The origin of the receptors is an adult who received the MenACWY meningococcal vaccine as a control.

The chain uses TRBV4-1 and TRBJ2-7, with 8 positions matching TRBD1. CDR1 and CDR2 from the germline V gene are MGHRA and YSYEKL. Trimming cost V 2 bases and J 2 bases; bases outside gene matches: 8. The CDR3 length is 16 residues. For the CDR3, the DNA is TGCGCCAGCAGCCAATTGGGTCGGACAGGGCCCTACGAGCAGTACTTC. Translated: CASSQLGRTGPYEQYF.

The chain employs TRBV6-1 and TRBJ2-1; weak D call: TRBD2 (5 bases). V lost 0 bases and J 0 bases, leaving 9 bases between the germline ends. Per the germline V gene, CDR1 is MNHNS and CDR2 is SASEGT. The CDR3 length is 16 residues. This CDR3 reads CASSEAPGSSYNEQFF. In DNA, the CDR3 is TGTGCCAGCAGTGAAGCACCGGGGAGCTCCTACAATGAGCAGTTCTTC.

The CDR3 coding sequence is TGTGCCAGCAGCCACCCCTATGGCTACACCTTC. Translating it yields CASSHPYGYTF. The rearrangement joins TRBV3-1 (or the pseudogene TRBV3-2) to TRBJ1-2; no clear D gene. Germline V lookup: CDR1 LGHDT, CDR2 YNNKEL (reference sequence). This CDR3 contains 11 residues. The V end lost 3 bases, the J end lost 4 bases, and 3 bases lay between the germline ends.

In its sample, this clone was seen once. This chain links TRBV7-2 with TRBJ1-2; D is possibly TRBD1 (6 bases). Trimming removed 5 bases from V and 8 bases from J, with 18 bases in between. There are 14 residues in the CDR3. Per germline, CDR1 SGHTA and CDR2 FQGNSA. CDR3 residues: CASSDRIGGGGYTF. The DNA of the CDR3 is TGTGCCAGCAGCGATCGTATTGGGGGCGGCGGCTACACCTTC.

The chain's CDR3 is CSVDEAGQGGYGYTF. The CDR3, as DNA: TGCAGCGTTGACGAGGCGGGACAGGGAGGCTATGGCTACACCTTC. The rearrangement joins TRBV29-1 to TRBJ1-2; 9 bases are shared with TRBD1. Per the germline V gene, CDR1 is SQVTM and CDR2 is ANQGSEA. The J segment lost 4 bases and the V segment lost 3 bases, leaving 9 bases of the junction unmatched. The CDR3 contains 15 residues.

This clone was observed a handful of times. This sequence joins TRBV7-2 and TRBJ1-2, with D possibly TRBD1 on 6 matching bases. The CDR3 length is 16 residues. The V gene lost 1 base and the J gene lost 0 bases, with 12 bases spanning the gap. Germline CDR1 SGHTA, CDR2 FQGNSA. This CDR3 reads CASSLGAGVANYGYTF. In DNA form, the CDR3 reads TGTGCCAGCAGCTTAGGGGCAGGGGTAGCTAACTATGGCTACACCTTC.

The gene calls are TRBV6-1 and TRBJ1-5; D unresolved. The germline V and J ends were trimmed by 3 bases and 5 bases, with 14 bases remaining between them. CDR1 and CDR2 from the germline V gene are MNHNS and SASEGT. The length of the CDR3 is 15 residues. CDR3 bases: TGTGCCAGCAGTGACAGACGAACGGGCGATCAGCCCCAGCATTTT. This translates into CASSDRRTGDQPQHF.

The rearrangement uses TRBV6-6 and TRBJ1-5; tentatively, D is TRBD1 (6 bases). Trimming removed 7 bases from V and 0 bases from J, with 10 bases in between. Per germline, CDR1 MNHNY and CDR2 SVGAGI (reference sequence). This CDR3 is 14 amino acids long. CDR3 region: CASKQGNSNQPQHF. CDR3 nucleotide sequence: TGTGCCAGCAAGCAGGGGAATAGCAATCAGCCCCAGCATTTT.

The J gene is TRBJ2-1, the V gene TRBV5-1, with 11 bases identical to TRBD2. The CDR3 totals 17 residues. Germline V gives CDR1 SGHRS, CDR2 YFSETQ. J was trimmed by 8 bases and V by 7 bases; bases with no gene match: 17. This chain's CDR3 is CASSLGLAGGLRDEQFF. DNA of the CDR3: TGCGCCAGCTCACTCGGGCTAGCGGGGGGCCTGAGGGATGAGCAGTTCTTC.

With regard to this clone: An end of the junction differs from the germline gene, which may be a read error. This chain uses TRBV6-5 with TRBJ1-4, with no clear D. This CDR3 region has 13 residues. Germline CDR1 is MNHEY and CDR2 is SVGAGI. The CDR3 DNA reads TGTGCCAGCAGTGACTCTACTAATGAAAAACTGTTTTTT. This encodes CASSDSTNEKLFF.

This chain links TRBV4-3 with TRBJ1-3; TRBD1 might be the D (5 bases). Germline CDR1 and CDR2: LGHNA and YSLEER. The CDR3 extends over 16 amino acids. Trimming pared 0 bases from V and 3 bases from J, leaving 12 bases between. DNA of the CDR3: TGCGCCAGCAGCCAAGATAATGGACACCTTGGAAACACCATATATTTT. Amino acid sequence: CASSQDNGHLGNTIYF.

This clone was seen more than once but under ten times. The J gene is TRBJ1-2, the V gene TRBV7-8; D may be TRBD1 (6 bases). The V gene's germline CDR1 is SGHVS and CDR2 FQNEAQ. V lost 5 bases, J lost 6 bases, and 13 bases lay in between. CDR3 length equals 13 residues. CDR3 in amino acids: CASSTNTGNGYTF. The CDR3 DNA reads TGTGCCAGCAGCACAAACACAGGGAATGGCTACACCTTC.

This chain connects TRBV28 to TRBJ2-3, with D unresolved. The CDR3 has 15 amino acids. The germline CDR1 and CDR2 sequences are MDHEN and SYDVKM. Trimming left V 6 bases short and J 1 base short, with 14 bases between. CDR3 sequence (DNA): TGTGCCAGCAGCTCTCGGACCACCCGCACAGATACGCAGTATTTT. The encoded protein is CASSSRTTRTDTQYF.

The chain combines TRBV5-1 with TRBJ2-1; 8 bases map to TRBD2. The CDR3 has 13 residues. Germline V gives CDR1 SGHRS, CDR2 YFSETQ. Unmatched junction bases numbered 9, after V lost 4 bases and J lost 12 bases. The CDR3 DNA reads TGCGCCAGCAGCCCTATAGGACTAGCTGCGCAGTTCTTC. Translating it yields CASSPIGLAAQFF.

V gene TRBV29-1 combines with J gene TRBJ2-3, with D tentatively TRBD1 or TRBD2 (5 bases each). CDR1 SQVTM and CDR2 ANQGSEA come from the germline V gene. The V end lost 4 bases, the J end lost 5 bases, and 10 bases lay between the germline ends. This CDR3 contains 12 residues. The CDR3 loop is CSVGGLGDTQYF. The CDR3, as DNA: TGCAGCGTTGGGGGGTTGGGAGATACGCAGTATTTT.

V is TRBV5-5 and J is TRBJ1-2, with D unclear. CDR3 length: 13 amino acids. Looked up from germline, CDR1 is SGHKS and CDR2 is YYEKEE (reference sequence). The germline V and J ends were trimmed by 2 bases and 2 bases, with 7 bases remaining between them. The CDR3 DNA sequence: TGTGCCAGCAGCTTCTTTTCCAACTATGGCTACACCTTC. It is translated as CASSFFSNYGYTF.

V usage is TRBV7-2 and J usage is TRBJ2-3, with D unresolved. The germline gives CDR1 SGHTA, CDR2 FQGNSA. V was cut by 4 bases and J by 6 bases, with 8 bases left in between. CDR3 size: 12 residues. DNA of the CDR3: TGTGCCAGCAGCTCTTTCCGGGATACGCAGTATTTT. This translates into CASSSFRDTQYF.

The V and J genes are TRBV2 and TRBJ1-5; D is unclear. The germline CDR1 and CDR2 sequences are SNHLY and FYNNEI. V dropped 7 bases and J dropped 5 bases, with 12 bases sitting between them. This CDR3 region has 13 residues. CDR3 sequence reads: CASTQDRDQPQHF. The CDR3 DNA reads as TGTGCCAGCACCCAGGACCGCGATCAGCCCCAGCATTTT.